The 9 T cell receptor beta chains below were found in one sample sequenced in a study of graft-versus-host responses after intestinal transplantation. Generated by immunoSEQ multiplex PCR, the TCRdb table keeps only in-frame clones and is missing some. The data hold around 78,000 clones, with around 87% observed a single time. No antigens are known for them. The sample consisted of unstimulated CD8+ T cells sorted from spleen or lymph node cells, taken before transplant. These receptors were collected from a human donor who was the organ donor for an intestinal transplant.

CDR3 region: CASSLGLPGDKNIQYF. In DNA form, the CDR3 reads TGTGCCAGCAGCTTAGGGCTCCCAGGGGACAAAAACATTCAGTACTTC. This chain links TRBV7-9 with TRBJ2-4; a possible D gene is TRBD1 (6 bases). V was shortened by 1 base and J by 3 bases, with 13 bases between the two germline ends. The CDR3 is 16 amino acids. Germline V gene sequence: CDR1 SEHNR, CDR2 FQNEAQ (reference sequence).

This clone was counted between two and nine times. This chain joins TRBV14 and TRBJ1-2, with D perhaps TRBD1 (5 bases). Per the germline V gene, CDR1 is SGHDN and CDR2 is FVKESK. CDR3 length: 13 amino acids. Deletions cut 1 base from V and 8 bases from J, with 11 bases between. CDR3 in amino acids: CASSQVRAGGYTF. CDR3 DNA: TGTGCCAGCAGCCAAGTCAGGGCCGGCGGCTACACCTTC.

A few counts support this clone. The chain couples TRBV5-8 to TRBJ1-2; D is undetermined. V shed 4 bases and J shed 8 bases, with 3 bases lying between them. Germline V gene lookup returns CDR1 SGHTS and CDR2 YDEGEE. The CDR3 has 9 amino acids. The CDR3 reads CASSGGYTF. Written as DNA, the CDR3 is TGTGCCAGCAGCGGAGGCTACACCTTC. The full variable domain, completed using reference TRBV5-8 and TRBJ1-2, is EAGVTQSPTHLIKTRGQQATLRCSPISGHTSVYWYQQALGLGLQFLLWYDEGEERNRGNFPPRFSGRQFPNYSSELNVNALELEDSALYLCASSGGYTFGSGTRLTVV.

This rearrangement joins TRBV5-5 to TRBJ1-1, with no clear D. The CDR3 is 13 amino acids. The germline V and J ends were trimmed by 0 bases and 5 bases, with 8 bases remaining between them. Germline CDR1 reads SGHKS; CDR2 reads YYEKEE (reference sequence). The chain's CDR3 is CASSLDLYTEAFF. The DNA for the CDR3 is TGTGCCAGCAGCTTGGATTTGTATACTGAAGCTTTCTTT.

This clone was detected only a few times. The chain carries TRBV6-5 and TRBJ2-7; possible D gene TRBD2, 6 bases. V was clipped by 5 bases and J by 6 bases, with 17 bases between them. The CDR3 is 14 amino acids. CDR1 and CDR2 from the germline V gene are MNHEY and SVGAGI. CDR3 DNA sequence: TGTGCCAGCAGTGAATCCGCGGGGCAGGCCGAGCAGTACTTC. The encoded protein is CASSESAGQAEQYF.

The gene calls are TRBV28 and TRBJ2-5, with TRBD2 as a possible D gene (5 bases). The tail of the sequence fits TRBJ2-7 better, so the J call may be wrong. Germline loops: CDR1 MDHEN, CDR2 SYDVKM. CDR3 size: 16 residues. CDR3 loop: CASSPLTTRPAYEQYF. The CDR3 nucleotides read TGTGCCAGCAGTCCACTTACTACTAGGCCTGCCTACGAGCAGTACTTC.

The chain joins TRBV4-2 to TRBJ2-3; 11 positions match TRBD2. Germline assignment: CDR1 LGHNA and CDR2 YNFKEQ. The CDR3 is 20 residues long. The trim removed 0 bases at V and 1 base at J, leaving 12 bases unmatched. The CDR3 region is CASSQEEVLAGGGGTDTQYF. Here the CDR3 DNA reads TGTGCCAGCAGCCAAGAAGAAGTCCTAGCGGGGGGAGGGGGCACAGATACGCAGTATTTT.

The CDR3 region is CASSQDRDRTYEQYF. The DNA of the CDR3 is TGCGCCAGCAGCCAAGATCGGGACAGGACCTACGAGCAGTACTTC. The chain is built from TRBV4-1 and TRBJ2-7, with 8 positions matching TRBD1. V shed 0 bases, J shed 2 bases, and the junction held 3 bases outside the gene matches. Germline values: CDR1 MGHRA, CDR2 YSYEKL. CDR3 length equals 15 residues.

The rearrangement links TRBV5-1 to TRBJ2-3; D gene unclear. Trimming took off 1 base at V and 6 bases at J, with 15 bases between the two ends. Per the germline V gene, CDR1 is SGHRS and CDR2 is YFSETQ. The CDR3 is 15 amino acids. The CDR3 region is CASSLIGPQWDTQYF. CDR3 DNA: TGCGCCAGCAGCTTGATTGGACCGCAGTGGGATACGCAGTATTTT.